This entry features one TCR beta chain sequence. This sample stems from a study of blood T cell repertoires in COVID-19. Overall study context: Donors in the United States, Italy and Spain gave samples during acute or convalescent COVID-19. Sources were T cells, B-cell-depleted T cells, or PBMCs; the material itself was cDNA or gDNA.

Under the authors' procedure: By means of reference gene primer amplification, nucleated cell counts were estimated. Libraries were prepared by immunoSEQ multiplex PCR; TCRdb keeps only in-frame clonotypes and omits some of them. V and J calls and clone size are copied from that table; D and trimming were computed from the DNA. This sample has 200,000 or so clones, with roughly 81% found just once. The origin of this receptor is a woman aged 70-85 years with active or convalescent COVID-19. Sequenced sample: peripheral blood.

The chain's CDR3 is CASSLAGRVNTEAFF. The CDR3 DNA reads TGTGCCAGCAGCTTAGCAGGTCGGGTGAACACTGAAGCTTTCTTT. J is TRBJ1-1 and V is TRBV7-2; D call uncertain. Deletions cut 0 bases from V and 0 bases from J, with 8 bases between. This CDR3 comprises 15 residues. Per germline, CDR1 SGHTA and CDR2 FQGNSA.